This T cell receptor (beta chain) derives from a study of cytomegalovirus exposure and HLA in healthy donors. As to this clone: Antigen: not known.

The CDR3 consists of 16 residues. With 4 bases clipped from V and 4 bases from J, the junction kept 6 bases outside the gene matches. Germline V CDR1 and CDR2: LGHNA, YNFKEQ. Libraries were prepared by immunoSEQ multiplex PCR; TCRdb keeps only in-frame clonotypes and omits some of them. The sample holds about 140,000 clones, 80% to 90% seen once. Findings and caveats of the study: Later, an analysis found that TCR clusters from the first cohort tended to co-occur in the 110 or so validation repertoires. Reported performance of the classifier showed diagnosis of cytomegalovirus status with high specificity and sensitivity.

The sequencing input was PBMCs. The chain couples TRBV4-2 to TRBJ2-3; 12 positions match TRBD2. This sequence was found in a woman in her 30s in good health and CMV-seronegative. Here the CDR3 reads CASSLSTSGGSDTQYF. The CDR3 DNA reads TGTGCCAGCAGCCTGTCGACTAGCGGGGGTTCAGATACGCAGTATTTT.